The 30 T cell receptor beta chains below were found in one sample sequenced in a study of CDR3 diversity in severe acne. TCRdb redid the calling of the PCR reads with MiXCR, one entry per CDR3 protein. Among some 90,000 distinct CDR3 sequences listed, 45% to 50% were seen once. Sample: blood. These receptors were taken from a male donor with severe acne vulgaris.

This clonotype was seen a handful of times. This chain links TRBV25-1 with TRBJ1-2; 9 bases map to TRBD1. The germline gives CDR1 MGHDK, CDR2 SYGVNS. The CDR3 runs 14 residues. Trimming took 1 base from V and 8 from J; bases not matched to a gene: 5. The CDR3 here is CASSEFGTGNGYTF. The CDR3 nucleotides read TGTGCCAGCAGTGAATTCGGGACAGGGAACGGCTACACCTTC.

This rearrangement joins TRBV20-1 to TRBJ2-3; 7 bases are shared with TRBD1. CDR1 is DFQATT, CDR2 SNEGSKA, per germline (reference sequence). With V trimmed by 6 bases and J by 3 bases, 9 bases remained unmatched. CDR3 length equals 14 residues. The CDR3 protein is CSAGDRATTDTQYF. The DNA for the CDR3 is TGCAGTGCGGGCGACAGGGCAACTACAGATACGCAGTATTTT.

The rearrangement uses TRBV28 and TRBJ2-1; D is perhaps TRBD2 (5 bases). The CDR3 consists of 15 residues. Germline CDR1 MDHEN, CDR2 SYDVKM. The V and J ends lost 7 bases and 0 bases respectively, with 13 bases between them. The CDR3 region has the DNA TGTGCCAGCATGCCCCGGGGAAGCTCCTACAATGAGCAGTTCTTC. Its protein product is CASMPRGSSYNEQFF.

This clonotype was seen only a few times. The CDR3 DNA is TGTGCCAGCAGCCGAAACAGGGTCCGTGAAAAACTGTTTTTT. This sequence encodes CASSRNRVREKLFF. The genes are TRBV14 and TRBJ1-4; D might be TRBD1 (6 bases). V lost 4 bases and J lost 7, with 13 bases in between. The CDR3 is made up of 14 amino acids. Germline V gene sequence: CDR1 SGHDN, CDR2 FVKESK.

The chain joins TRBV7-8 to TRBJ2-2, with 9 nucleotides matching TRBD1. From germline, CDR1 is SGHVS and CDR2 FQNEAQ. This CDR3 comprises 16 residues. The V and J ends lost 5 bases and 3 bases, in that order; junction bases with no gene match: 7. CDR3 protein: CASSVAGTGYTGELFF. DNA for the CDR3: TGTGCCAGCAGCGTCGCCGGGACAGGGTACACCGGGGAGCTGTTTTTT.

The V call is TRBV25-1, the J call TRBJ2-1; D unresolved. The germline V gene has CDR1 MGHDK and CDR2 SYGVNS. V was shortened by 5 bases and J by 4 bases, with 12 bases between the two germline ends. The CDR3 runs 14 residues. The CDR3 coding sequence is TGTGCCAGCAGTTTTCAGATTGGTTACAATGAGCAGTTCTTC. Its translation: CASSFQIGYNEQFF.

This chain connects TRBV25-1 to TRBJ1-5; D gene ambiguous. CDR3 length equals 14 residues. V was pared by 2 bases and J by 1 base, with 6 bases between. Germline V gene data show CDR1 as MGHDK and CDR2 as SYGVNS. CDR3 protein: CASSEGFSNQPQHF. In nucleotides, the CDR3 is TGTGCCAGCAGTGAAGGGTTCAGCAATCAGCCCCAGCATTTT. The entire variable domain, with the rest obtained from reference TRBV25-1 and TRBJ1-5, is as follows: EADIYQTPRYLVIGTGKKITLECSQTMGHDKMYWYQQDPGMELHLIHYSYGVNSTEKGDLSSESTVSRIRTEHFPLTLESARPSHTSQYLCASSEGFSNQPQHFGDGTRLSIL.

This clonotype came up many times. CDR3 residues: CASSSYESGANVLTF. The CDR3 DNA sequence: TGTGCCAGCAGCTCGTACGAATCTGGGGCCAACGTCCTGACTTTC. J is TRBJ2-6 and V is TRBV7-3; no clear D. The CDR3 sequence is 15 residues long. Trimming took 4 bases from V and 1 from J, leaving 8 bases between them. The germline gives CDR1 SGHTA, CDR2 FQGTGA.

This clonotype is medium-sized. V usage is TRBV24-1 and J usage is TRBJ2-5; no firm D call. CDR3 length: 13 residues. Germline CDR1 and CDR2: KGHDR and SFDVKD. V was shortened by 5 bases and J by 1 base, with 7 bases between the two germline ends. In nucleotides, the CDR3 is TGTGCCACCAGTGTTCACCGCCAAGAGACCCAGTACTTC. Protein: CATSVHRQETQYF.

This clonotype appeared a few times. This rearrangement joins TRBV25-1 to TRBJ2-5; D not resolved. This CDR3 is built from 11 residues. Per germline, CDR1 MGHDK and CDR2 SYGVNS. Trimming shortened V by 3 bases and J by 5 bases, and 4 bases separated the two germline ends. Here the CDR3 reads CASSDGETQYF. The CDR3 nucleotides are TGTGCCAGCAGTGATGGGGAGACCCAGTACTTC.

The chain is built from TRBV6-5 and TRBJ1-6, with unresolved D. CDR1 and CDR2 (germline): MNHEY, SVGAGI. V was cut by 0 bases and J by 8 bases, with 11 bases left in between. The CDR3 is 15 amino acids. CDR3 region: CASSYSSGSDSPLHF. CDR3 DNA: TGTGCCAGCAGTTACTCGAGTGGGAGTGATTCACCCCTCCACTTT.

A note on this clonotype: A much larger clone lies a single base off, so this may be a read error. The chain uses TRBV19 and TRBJ2-7, with 9 bases aligning to TRBD1. This CDR3 contains 14 residues. The germline CDR1 and CDR2 sequences are LNHDA and SQIVND (reference sequence). V was pared by 8 bases and J by 5 bases, with 10 bases of the junction left unmatched. CDR3 sequence: CASSPGTGFNEQYV. CDR3 DNA sequence: TGTGCCAGTTCCCCCGGGACAGGGTTTAACGAGCAGTACGTC.

The chain couples TRBV2 to TRBJ1-1, with a possible D match to TRBD1 (5 bases). CDR3 length: 16 amino acids. Trimming cost V 3 bases and J 1 base, with 15 bases left between them. Per germline, CDR1 SNHLY and CDR2 FYNNEI. CDR3 loop: CASSDRPWQGNTEAFF. The CDR3 DNA sequence: TGTGCCAGCAGTGATAGGCCGTGGCAGGGGAACACTGAAGCTTTCTTT.

The rearrangement joins TRBV5-5 to TRBJ2-7; possibly TRBD1 for D (5 bases). There are 12 residues in the CDR3. Germline-derived CDR1 and CDR2 are SGHKS and YYEKEE (reference sequence). V was cut by 2 bases and J by 6 bases, with 9 bases left in between. The CDR3 loop is CASSLGVSEQYF. In DNA, the CDR3 is TGTGCCAGCAGCTTAGGGGTGAGCGAGCAGTACTTC.

This clonotype occurred many times. The chain couples TRBV7-6 to TRBJ2-1; 8 bases fit TRBD2. V gave up 8 bases and J gave up 6 bases; unmatched junction bases: 9. The CDR3 consists of 14 residues. From germline, CDR1 is SGHVS and CDR2 FNYEAQ. CDR3 loop: CASVAPGGANEQFF. In DNA form, the CDR3 reads TGTGCCAGCGTAGCGCCCGGGGGGGCCAATGAGCAGTTCTTC.

The chain couples TRBV9 to TRBJ1-2, with D unclear. V was pared by 0 bases and J by 8 bases, with 8 bases between. This CDR3 has 12 amino acids. Germline V lookup: CDR1 SGDLS, CDR2 YYNGEE. CDR3 sequence (DNA): TGTGCCAGCAGCGTAGAGACTGGGGGCTACACCTTC. Protein product: CASSVETGGYTF.

The chain couples TRBV24-1 to TRBJ2-1; 13 bases match TRBD2. Trimming cost V 4 bases and J 10 bases; bases outside gene matches: 9. The CDR3 contains 16 residues. Germline V CDR1 and CDR2: KGHDR, SFDVKD. CDR3 in amino acids: CATSDPGLAGVGEQFF. CDR3 coding DNA: TGTGCCACCAGTGACCCTGGACTAGCGGGAGTGGGAGAGCAGTTCTTC.

This chain joins TRBV24-1 and TRBJ2-7, with 8 bases identical to TRBD2. CDR3 length: 15 residues. V dropped 3 bases and J dropped 0; count of bases not matched to a gene: 3. In germline, CDR1 is KGHDR, CDR2 SFDVKD. DNA for the CDR3: TGTGCCACCAGTGATGCCGGGAGGGGCTCCTACGAGCAGTACTTC. Translating it yields CATSDAGRGSYEQYF.

The V call is TRBV14, the J call TRBJ2-7, with TRBD2 identical over 8 bases. Germline trimming cut 0 bases from V and 5 bases from J; bases unmatched to any gene: 3. Per germline, CDR1 SGHDN and CDR2 FVKESK. The CDR3 totals 14 residues. CDR3 DNA: TGTGCCAGCAGCCAAGAGGCGGGGGGCCACGAGCAGTACTTC. This encodes CASSQEAGGHEQYF. The entire variable domain, with the rest obtained from reference TRBV14 and TRBJ2-7, is as follows: EAGVTQFPSHSVIEKGQTVTLRCDPISGHDNLYWYRRVMGKEIKFLLHFVKESKQDESGMPNNRFLAERTGGTYSTLKVQPAELEDSGVYFCASSQEAGGHEQYFGPGTRLTVT.

The V and J genes are TRBV18 and TRBJ2-1, with TRBD2 identical over 14 bases. Germline trimming cut 5 bases from V and 8 bases from J; bases unmatched to any gene: 11. The CDR3 totals 17 residues. Germline V CDR1 and CDR2: KGHSH, LQKENI. The CDR3 DNA sequence: TGTGCCAGCTCATCGGTCGGGACTAGCGGGAGCTGGGATGAGCAGTTCTTC. Protein: CASSSVGTSGSWDEQFF.

This clonotype was counted ten times or more. The chain carries TRBV5-1 and TRBJ2-5, with a possible D match to TRBD2 (7 bases). Germline loops: CDR1 SGHRS, CDR2 YFSETQ. The V end was cut by 0 bases, the J end by 0 bases, with 18 bases between. The CDR3 has 18 amino acids. CDR3 sequence (DNA): TGCGCCAGCAGCTTGGTGGGAGGGGGTCCAAAATACCAAGAGACCCAGTACTTC. It specifies CASSLVGGGPKYQETQYF.

The chain uses TRBV14 and TRBJ2-5; D gene uncertain. Between the trimmed V and J ends, which lost 1 base and 5 bases, there was a span of 11 bases. The CDR3 runs 14 residues. Germline V CDR1 and CDR2: SGHDN, FVKESK. CDR3 region: CASSQGGTPETQYF. Written as DNA, the CDR3 is TGTGCCAGCAGCCAAGGGGGTACCCCGGAGACCCAGTACTTC.

This chain links TRBV25-1 with TRBJ1-4; D gene ambiguous. Trimming shortened V by 3 bases and J by 8 bases, and 13 bases separated the two germline ends. CDR3 size: 14 residues. Germline values: CDR1 MGHDK, CDR2 SYGVNS. The CDR3 loop reads CASSDSQEGEKLFF. As DNA, the CDR3 is TGTGCCAGCAGTGATTCGCAGGAAGGGGAAAAACTGTTTTTT.

In its sample, this clonotype is medium-sized (0.01 to 0.1%). As DNA, the CDR3 is TGTGCCAGCAGACGACAGGACTATGGCTACACCTTC. Its protein product is CASRRQDYGYTF. The chain recombines TRBV5-6 with TRBJ1-2; perhaps TRBD1 as D (6 bases). CDR3 length: 12 residues. Trimming pared 5 bases from V and 3 bases from J, leaving 8 bases between. Per germline, CDR1 SGHDT and CDR2 YYEEEE.

This clonotype came up many times. V gene TRBV11-2 combines with J gene TRBJ1-3; D is uncertain. The CDR3 covers 15 residues. Trimming removed 1 base at V and 2 bases at J, with 9 bases between. The germline gives CDR1 SGHAT, CDR2 FQNNGV. The CDR3 protein is CASSLGIGPGNTIYF. The CDR3 DNA reads as TGTGCCAGCAGCTTAGGCATCGGCCCTGGAAACACCATATATTTT. Looking up the rest from reference TRBV11-2 and TRBJ1-3 gives the full variable domain: EAGVAQSPRYKIIEKRQSVAFWCNPISGHATLYWYQQILGQGPKLLIQFQNNGVVDDSQLPKDRFSAERLKGVDSTLKIQPAKLEDSAVYLCASSLGIGPGNTIYFGEGSWLTVV.

The chain recombines TRBV3-1 with TRBJ1-4; D not certain. This CDR3 has 14 residues. Germline loops: CDR1 LGHDT, CDR2 YNNKEL (reference sequence). Trimming took 4 bases from V and 10 from J, leaving 16 bases between them. CDR3 residues: CASSPEAMRGKLFF. In nucleotides, the CDR3 is TGTGCCAGCAGCCCGGAGGCAATGCGAGGAAAACTGTTTTTT.

This clonotype was seen a handful of times. This rearrangement joins TRBV6-1 to TRBJ2-2, with a possible D match to TRBD1 (6 bases). The CDR3 covers 17 residues. CDR1 and CDR2 (germline): MNHNS, SASEGT. Trimming removed 7 bases at V and 0 bases at J, with 18 bases between. CDR3 DNA: TGTGCCAGCATATGGACAGAGAAATACGCGAACACCGGGGAGCTGTTTTTT. Encoded protein: CASIWTEKYANTGELFF.

The CDR3 reads CASSQGTSGRDKQYF. The CDR3 DNA reads as TGTGCCAGCAGCCAAGGGACTAGCGGGAGAGACAAGCAGTACTTC. V is TRBV6-1 and J is TRBJ2-7; TRBD2 agrees at 14 bases. Germline V gene lookup returns CDR1 MNHNS and CDR2 SASEGT. V dropped 6 bases and J dropped 8; count of bases not matched to a gene: 9. The CDR3 length is 15 residues.

The chain is built from TRBV7-8 and TRBJ2-7, with D maybe TRBD2 (6 bases). This CDR3 has 14 residues. V was cut by 6 bases and J by 4 bases, with 16 bases left in between. Germline V lookup: CDR1 SGHVS, CDR2 FQNEAQ. The CDR3 DNA reads TGTGCCAGCAGTGCTCGAGGGAGGTTTTACGAGCAGTACTTC. This codes for CASSARGRFYEQYF.

Comments on this clonotype: This may be a read error: a much more frequent sequence differs by one nucleotide. The V gene is TRBV7-8, the J gene TRBJ2-2; 7 bases match TRBD2. This CDR3 is 12 amino acids long. Germline V CDR1 and CDR2: SGHVS, FQNEAQ. The CDR3: CASSLEAGEPFF. In DNA, the CDR3 is TGTGCCAGCAGCTTAGAGGCGGGGGAGCCGTTTTTT.